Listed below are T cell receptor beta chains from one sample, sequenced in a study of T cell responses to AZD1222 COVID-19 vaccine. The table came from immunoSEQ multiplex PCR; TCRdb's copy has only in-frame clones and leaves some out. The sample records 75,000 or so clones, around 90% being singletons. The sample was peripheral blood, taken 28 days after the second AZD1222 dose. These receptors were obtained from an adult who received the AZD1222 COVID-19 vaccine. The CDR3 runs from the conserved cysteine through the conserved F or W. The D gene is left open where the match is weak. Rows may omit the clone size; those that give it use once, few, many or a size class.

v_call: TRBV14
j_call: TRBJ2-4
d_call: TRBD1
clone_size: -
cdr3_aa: CASSQEFGTGSDIQYF
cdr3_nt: TGTGCCAGCAGCCAAGAGTTCGGGACAGGGAGCGACATTCAGTACTTC

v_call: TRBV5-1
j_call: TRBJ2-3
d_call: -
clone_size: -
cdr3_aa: CASSWQGSRTDTQYF
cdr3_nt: TGCGCCAGCAGCTGGCAGGGGTCTCGAACAGATACGCAGTATTTT

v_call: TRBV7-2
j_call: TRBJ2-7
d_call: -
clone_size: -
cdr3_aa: CASSPRMASYEQYF
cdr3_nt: TGTGCCAGCAGTCCGCGAATGGCCTCCTACGAGCAGTACTTC

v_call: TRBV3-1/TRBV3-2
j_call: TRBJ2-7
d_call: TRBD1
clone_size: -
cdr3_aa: CASSQRDRVYRQYF
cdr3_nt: TGTGCCAGCAGCCAAAGGGACAGGGTTTATCGACAGTACTTC

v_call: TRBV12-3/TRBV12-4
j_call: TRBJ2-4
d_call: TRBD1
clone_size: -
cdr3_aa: CASSLDRVNIQYF
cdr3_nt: TGTGCCAGCAGTCTCGACAGGGTAAACATTCAGTACTTC

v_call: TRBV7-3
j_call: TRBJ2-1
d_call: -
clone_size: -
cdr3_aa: CASSLRNERTSSYNEQFF
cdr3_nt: TGTGCCAGCAGCTTAAGGAACGAGAGAACAAGCTCCTACAATGAGCAGTTCTTC

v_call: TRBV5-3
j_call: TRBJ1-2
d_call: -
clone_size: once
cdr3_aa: CARSLSGHPNYGYTF
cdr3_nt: TGTGCCAGAAGCTTGTCGGGACACCCTAACTATGGCTACACCTTC

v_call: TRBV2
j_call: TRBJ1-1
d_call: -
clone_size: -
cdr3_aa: CATIKGIVNTEAFF
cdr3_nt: TGTGCCACGATAAAGGGAATCGTTAACACTGAAGCTTTCTTT

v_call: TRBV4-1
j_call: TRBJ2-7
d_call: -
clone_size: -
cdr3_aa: CASSQGTGTYEQYF
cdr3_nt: TGCGCCAGCAGCCAAGGTACAGGGACCTACGAGCAGTACTTC

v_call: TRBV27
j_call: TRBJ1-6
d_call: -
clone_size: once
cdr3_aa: CASSGGARNSPLHF
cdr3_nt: TGTGCCAGCTCTGGGGGGGCCCGAAATTCACCCCTCCACTTT

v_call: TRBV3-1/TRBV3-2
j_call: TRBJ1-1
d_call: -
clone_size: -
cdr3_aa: CASSQAGKNTEAFF
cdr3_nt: TGTGCCAGCAGCCAAGCCGGGAAGAACACTGAAGCTTTCTTT

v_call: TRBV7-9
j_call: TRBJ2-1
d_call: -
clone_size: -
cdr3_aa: CASSAHEAGYNEQFF
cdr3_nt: TGTGCCAGCAGCGCACACGAGGCGGGATACAATGAGCAGTTCTTC

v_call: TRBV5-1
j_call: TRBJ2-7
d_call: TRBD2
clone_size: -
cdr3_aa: CASSLAAGSEQYF
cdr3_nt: TGCGCCAGCAGCTTGGCAGCGGGATCCGAGCAGTACTTC

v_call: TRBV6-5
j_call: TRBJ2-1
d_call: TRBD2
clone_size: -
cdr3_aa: CASALAGVSEQFF
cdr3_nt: TGTGCCAGCGCGCTAGCGGGAGTCAGTGAGCAGTTCTTC

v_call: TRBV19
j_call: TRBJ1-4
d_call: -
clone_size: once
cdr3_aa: CASSDQVNEKLFF
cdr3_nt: TGTGCCAGTAGTGACCAGGTGAATGAAAAACTGTTTTTT

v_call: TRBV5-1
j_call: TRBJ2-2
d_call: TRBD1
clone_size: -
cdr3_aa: CASSPGQHNTGELFF
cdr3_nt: TGCGCCAGCAGCCCGGGACAGCATAACACCGGGGAGCTGTTTTTT

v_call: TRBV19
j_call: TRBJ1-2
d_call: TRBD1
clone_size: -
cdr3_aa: CASSIDPRQGNYGYTF
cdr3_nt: TGTGCCAGTAGTATAGACCCTCGACAGGGAAACTATGGCTACACCTTC

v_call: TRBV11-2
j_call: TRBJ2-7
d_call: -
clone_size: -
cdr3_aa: CASSLAFSRPPYEQYF
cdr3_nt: TGTGCCAGCAGCTTAGCTTTTAGCAGGCCTCCCTACGAGCAGTACTTC

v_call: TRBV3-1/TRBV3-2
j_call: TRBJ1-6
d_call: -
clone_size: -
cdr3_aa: CASSRGGSSPLHF
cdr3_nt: TGTGCCAGCTCGAGAGGGGGTAGCTCACCCCTCCACTTT

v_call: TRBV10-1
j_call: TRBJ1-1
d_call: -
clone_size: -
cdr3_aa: CASQRQENTEAFF
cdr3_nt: TGCGCCAGCCAGCGACAGGAGAACACTGAAGCTTTCTTT

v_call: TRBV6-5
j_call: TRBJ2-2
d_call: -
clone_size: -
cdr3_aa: CASSYSNEGELFF
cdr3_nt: TGTGCCAGCAGTTACTCGAATGAGGGGGAGCTGTTTTTT

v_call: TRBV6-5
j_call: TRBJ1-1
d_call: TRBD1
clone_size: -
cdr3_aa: CASSSNRGRIEAFF
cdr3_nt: TGTGCCAGCAGTTCCAACAGGGGGCGGATTGAAGCTTTCTTT

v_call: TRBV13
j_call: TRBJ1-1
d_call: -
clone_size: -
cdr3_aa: CASSLEAGRGTEAFF
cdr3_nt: TGTGCCAGCAGCTTAGAGGCAGGCCGGGGGACTGAAGCTTTCTTT

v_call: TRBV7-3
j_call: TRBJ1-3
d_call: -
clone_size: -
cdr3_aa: CASSSGAGNTIYF
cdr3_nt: TGTGCCAGCAGCTCAGGGGCTGGAAACACCATATATTTT

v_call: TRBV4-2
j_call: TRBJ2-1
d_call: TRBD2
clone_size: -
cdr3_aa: CASSHAGTSDYNEQFF
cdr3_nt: TGTGCCAGCAGCCACGCCGGGACTAGCGATTACAATGAGCAGTTCTTC

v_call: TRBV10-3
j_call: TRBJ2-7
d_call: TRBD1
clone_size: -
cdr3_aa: CAISDSGQGIYEQYF
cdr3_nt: TGTGCCATCAGTGACTCGGGACAGGGAATTTACGAGCAGTACTTC

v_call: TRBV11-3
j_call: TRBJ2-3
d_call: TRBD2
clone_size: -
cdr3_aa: CASSFSGGGTDTQYF
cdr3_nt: TGTGCCAGCAGCTTTTCGGGGGGAGGGACAGATACGCAGTATTTT

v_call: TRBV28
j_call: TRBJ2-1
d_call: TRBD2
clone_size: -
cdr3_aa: CASSLQGLAGVGLNEQFF
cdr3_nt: TGTGCCAGCAGTCTACAAGGACTAGCGGGAGTAGGCCTCAATGAGCAGTTCTTC